This TCR beta chain was retrieved from a study of T cell changes during pregnancy in multiple sclerosis. Data came from immunoSEQ multiplex PCR; TCRdb stores just in-frame clones and leaves some out. The sample yields about 31,000 clones, approximately 90% seen once. This CDR3 has 17 residues. CDR1 is LGHNA and CDR2 is YNFKEQ in the germline V gene. J lost 5 bases, V lost 5 bases, and 11 bases had no gene match. This specimen was CD8+ T cells from peripheral blood mononuclear cells, taken in the second trimester of pregnancy. This rearrangement joins TRBV4-2 to TRBJ2-2, with 10 nucleotides matching TRBD2. The origin of this receptor is a female donor with multiple sclerosis, enrolled in a pregnancy study. In DNA, the CDR3 is TGTGCCAGCAGCTCTCCTAGCGGGACTAGCGAGACCGGGGAGCTGTTTTTT. Translating gives CASSSPSGTSETGELFF.